This TCR beta chain was captured in a study of cytomegalovirus exposure and HLA in healthy donors. Study-wide results and limits: Fewer N-insertions than the roughly 630-donor mean were reportedly shown by an Asian-associated ancestry cluster in a later analysis. About 87% or about 30% of the time was how often most TCR beta V segments were productive, according to an earlier analysis. Using a false discovery rate of 0.05, a later analysis showed that approximately 17,000 TCR beta sequences were associated with HLA alleles.

Amplification used 60 Vbeta primers and 13 Jbeta primers. The repertoire was sequenced with immunoSEQ multiplex PCR; TCRdb's copy has only in-frame clones and lacks some. The repertoire includes tens of thousands of clones, about 66% of them detected once, and roughly 21% sits in the top ten. This clone has just a few counts. Its antigen is undetermined. V was pared by 2 bases and J by 0 bases, with 11 bases between. This CDR3 comprises 16 residues. CDR1 and CDR2 (germline): SGHTA, FQGNSA. V gene TRBV7-2 combines with J gene TRBJ1-5; TRBD1 is a possible D gene (6 bases). The TCR sequence derives from a woman in her forties or fifties in good health and CMV-seropositive. Sequences were obtained from PBMCs. In DNA form, the CDR3 reads TGTGCCAGCAGCTTATATGGACAGAATAGCAATCAGCCCCAGCATTTT. Its protein is CASSLYGQNSNQPQHF.